A single sample is the source of the 18 T cell receptor beta chains below, sequenced in a study of shared clonotypes between healthy human individuals. Only in-frame clones appear in the TCRdb table, and some are missing; sequencing was by immunoSEQ multiplex PCR. The table lists approximately 1.5 million clones, 97% to 99% of them singletons, with approximately 0.4% in the top ten. Sequencing input: naive CD4+ T cells sorted from blood. The subset here: CD45RA+ positively selected. These receptor sequences come from a man aged 25 to 40 in good health.

The V gene is TRBV7-9, the J gene TRBJ2-7; 8 bases agree with TRBD1. This CDR3 has 14 amino acids. V lost 7 bases and J lost 2; bases outside the gene matches: 7. The germline V gene has CDR1 SEHNR and CDR2 FQNEAQ (reference sequence). CDR3 loop: CASTSGGPAYEQYF. The CDR3 nucleotides read TGTGCCAGCACCTCAGGGGGCCCCGCCTACGAGCAGTACTTC.

The chain has TRBV5-4 and TRBJ2-7; 10 nucleotides line up with TRBD2. J lost 1 base, V lost 6 bases, and 10 bases had no gene match. This CDR3 contains 16 residues. In germline, CDR1 is SGHNT, CDR2 YYREEE (reference sequence). Written as DNA, the CDR3 is TGTGCCAGCACCTCCGCTAGGACTAGCGGTTCCTACGAGCAGTACTTC. It codes for CASTSARTSGSYEQYF.

The chain employs TRBV7-9 and TRBJ2-1, with D uncertain. Germline values: CDR1 SEHNR, CDR2 FQNEAQ (reference sequence). CDR3 length equals 12 residues. Between the trimmed V and J ends, which lost 1 base and 11 bases, there was a span of 9 bases. CDR3: CASSLETEKQFF. CDR3 DNA sequence: TGTGCCAGCAGCTTAGAAACAGAAAAGCAGTTCTTC.

The V gene is TRBV5-1, the J gene TRBJ2-1; 8 nucleotides align to TRBD2. The CDR3 totals 14 residues. Germline V gene data show CDR1 as SGHRS and CDR2 as YFSETQ. Trimming took 8 bases from V and 1 from J; bases not matched to a gene: 5. Here the CDR3 reads CASNLAGSYNEQFF. The DNA for the CDR3 is TGCGCCAGTAACCTAGCGGGTTCCTACAATGAGCAGTTCTTC.

This chain joins TRBV7-6 and TRBJ2-6; a weak D match, TRBD1 (5 bases). Looked up from germline, CDR1 is SGHVS and CDR2 is FNYEAQ. This CDR3 has 17 amino acids. V lost 1 base, J lost 0 bases, and 10 bases lay in between. Here the CDR3 DNA reads TGTGCCAGCAGCTTAGGGACACTGCGCTCTGGGGCCAACGTCCTGACTTTC. It translates to CASSLGTLRSGANVLTF.

The chain couples TRBV5-4 to TRBJ1-2; D might be TRBD1 (5 bases). Trimming pared 3 bases from V and 6 bases from J, leaving 12 bases between. There are 13 residues in the CDR3. Germline CDR1 and CDR2: SGHNT and YYREEE (reference sequence). The CDR3 sequence is CASSYGDGDGYTF. The CDR3 DNA reads as TGTGCCAGCAGCTACGGGGACGGAGATGGCTACACCTTC.

The genes are TRBV14 and TRBJ2-1; 14 bases align to TRBD2. This CDR3 spans 16 amino acids. Trimming removed 2 bases from V and 7 bases from J; junction bases left unmatched: 4. CDR1 and CDR2 from the germline V gene are SGHDN and FVKESK. This CDR3 is CASSQRLAGGENEQFF. As DNA, the CDR3 is TGTGCCAGCAGCCAAAGACTAGCGGGAGGGGAAAATGAGCAGTTCTTC.

This chain joins TRBV2 and TRBJ1-2; tentative D call: TRBD1 (6 bases). This CDR3 is 13 amino acids long. V was clipped by 2 bases and J by 5 bases, with 9 bases between them. The germline CDR1 and CDR2 sequences are SNHLY and FYNNEI. This CDR3 reads CASSENQGYGYTF. The CDR3 DNA reads as TGTGCCAGCAGTGAAAACCAGGGGTATGGCTACACCTTC.

V is TRBV11-2 and J is TRBJ1-2; TRBD1 aligns across 9 bases. Trimming removed 4 bases from V and 5 bases from J; junction bases left unmatched: 5. Germline V gene lookup returns CDR1 SGHAT and CDR2 FQNNGV. The CDR3 runs to 14 residues. The chain's CDR3 is CASSSRDRVYGYTF. CDR3 bases: TGTGCCAGCAGCTCCCGGGACAGGGTATATGGCTACACCTTC. Supplemented by reference TRBV11-2 and TRBJ1-2, the full variable domain reads EAGVAQSPRYKIIEKRQSVAFWCNPISGHATLYWYQQILGQGPKLLIQFQNNGVVDDSQLPKDRFSAERLKGVDSTLKIQPAKLEDSAVYLCASSSRDRVYGYTFGSGTRLTVV.

The chain uses TRBV15 and TRBJ2-3; D may match TRBD1 or TRBD2 (6 bases each). Trimming pared 6 bases from V and 3 bases from J, leaving 10 bases between. The CDR3 runs to 13 residues. Germline assignment: CDR1 LNHNV and CDR2 YYDKDF (reference sequence). The CDR3 sequence is CATRGGLTDTQYF. DNA of the CDR3: TGTGCCACCAGAGGGGGGTTAACAGATACGCAGTATTTT. Together with reference TRBV15 and TRBJ2-3, the CDR3 gives the full variable domain: DAMVIQNPRYQVTQFGKPVTLSCSQTLNHNVMYWYQQKSSQAPKLLFHYYDKDFNNEADTPDNFQSRRPNTSFCFLDIRSPGLGDTAMYLCATRGGLTDTQYFGPGTRLTVL.

Worth noting for this clone: At the DNA level, this CDR3 is encoded by other sequences in the same sample as well. This chain uses TRBV27 with TRBJ2-1; unclear D gene. CDR3 length: 14 amino acids. V was cut by 6 bases and J by 0 bases, with 9 bases left in between. The germline gives CDR1 MNHEY, CDR2 SMNVEV (reference sequence). CDR3 in DNA: TGTGCCAGCAGCTTCCGCAGCTCCTACAATGAGCAGTTCTTC. Translation: CASSFRSSYNEQFF.

V usage is TRBV5-6 and J usage is TRBJ2-4; unclear D gene. The germline V and J ends were trimmed by 2 bases and 1 base, with 7 bases remaining between them. In germline, CDR1 is SGHDT, CDR2 YYEEEE. The CDR3 consists of 14 residues. The CDR3 region has the DNA TGTGCCAGCAGCTTAGTATCGGCCAAAAACATTCAGTACTTC. It codes for CASSLVSAKNIQYF.

This chain connects TRBV27 to TRBJ1-2, with D tentatively TRBD1 (6 bases). The germline V gene encodes CDR1 MNHEY and CDR2 SMNVEV (reference sequence). V was cut by 7 bases and J by 11 bases, with 20 bases left in between. The CDR3 spans 13 residues. CDR3 region: CASTTGTGKRYTF. For the CDR3, the DNA is TGTGCCAGCACCACAGGGACCGGGAAACGTTACACCTTC.

V is TRBV29-1 and J is TRBJ1-1; no definite D call. V lost 7 bases and J 7 bases, leaving 7 bases between the germline ends. Germline V gene data show CDR1 as SQVTM and CDR2 as ANQGSEA. The CDR3 is made up of 9 amino acids. The CDR3 loop reads CSGGYEAFF. The CDR3 DNA reads as TGCAGCGGGGGATATGAAGCTTTCTTT.

The chain employs TRBV9 and TRBJ2-2; 10 nucleotides align to TRBD1. Germline lookup yields CDR1 SGDLS and CDR2 YYNGEE. The CDR3 runs to 16 residues. J was trimmed by 4 bases and V by 2 bases; bases with no gene match: 5. CDR3 DNA sequence: TGTGCCAGCAGCGTGAGACAGGGGGCTGTCACCGGGGAGCTGTTTTTT. This translates into CASSVRQGAVTGELFF.

This chain uses TRBV6-5 with TRBJ2-1; a possible D gene is TRBD2 (6 bases). Trimming shortened V by 5 bases and J by 9 bases, and 20 bases separated the two germline ends. Looked up from germline, CDR1 is MNHEY and CDR2 is SVGAGI. This CDR3 is built from 15 residues. The CDR3: CASSLSGPPGSEQFF. Written as DNA, the CDR3 is TGTGCCAGCAGTCTAAGCGGGCCCCCGGGCAGTGAGCAGTTCTTC.

The chain recombines TRBV19 with TRBJ2-1; 10 bases are shared with TRBD2. The CDR3 contains 17 residues. V trimming: 5 bases; J trimming: 8 bases; junction bases outside the gene matches: 15. The germline V gene encodes CDR1 LNHDA and CDR2 SQIVND (reference sequence). The CDR3 sequence is CASSPGVAGGGLDEQFF. Here the CDR3 DNA reads TGTGCCAGTAGTCCCGGGGTAGCGGGAGGAGGGTTGGATGAGCAGTTCTTC.

This clone was counted a single time. This CDR3 reads CSARWVGGPDEQFF. CDR3 DNA: TGCAGCGCGAGGTGGGTGGGAGGGCCGGATGAGCAGTTCTTC. V and J are TRBV29-1 and TRBJ2-1; TRBD2 matches at 7 bases. This CDR3 comprises 14 residues. Germline V gene data show CDR1 as SQVTM and CDR2 as ANQGSEA. The V segment lost 7 bases and the J segment 8 bases; nucleotides outside the gene matches: 14.